This T cell receptor beta chain was sequenced for a study of T cells in Graves' hyperthyroidism and ophthalmopathy. Study summary: It was at initial diagnosis, before any treatment, that peripheral blood was collected.

This clonotype appeared many times. What it binds is unknown. In patients aged 18 to 65, hyperthyroidism was newly diagnosed, with duration under 2 months. Extraction of PBMCs used 8.5 to 10 ml of fresh peripheral blood. The study's findings and limits: Ophthalmopathy, as predicted by the model, came a median roughly 6.3 months after the prediction.

Amplification yielded TCR beta CDR3 regions, with RNA transcripts as the source. HTBI primers were employed in a first-round RT-PCR of the TCR CDR3. TCRdb itself ran the multiplex PCR reads through MiXCR, one entry per CDR3 protein. The data contain a few hundred thousand distinct CDR3 sequences, about 15% of them seen just once; the ten biggest clones take up approximately 29%. CDR3 length equals 18 residues. The germline gives CDR1 GTSNPN, CDR2 SVGIG (reference sequence). The ends lost 0 bases at V and 5 bases at J; junction bases unmatched: 11. The sequencing input was blood. The J gene is TRBJ2-7, the V gene TRBV30, with TRBD2 matching 15 bases. This receptor was identified in a woman in her twenties or thirties with Graves' hyperthyroidism. CDR3 DNA: TGTGCCTGGAGTGTATGGGGTCGGACTAGCGGGAGGGCCCACGAGCAGTACTTC. It codes for CAWSVWGRTSGRAHEQYF.